The clone carrying this TCR beta chain appeared once. Methods used by the authors: Reference gene primers were amplified, and this amplification served to estimate nucleated cell counts. Sequencing was performed with immunoSEQ multiplex PCR; in TCRdb, only in-frame clones are kept and a portion is missing. Clone size and V and J calls were adopted from that table, with D and trimming inferred from the DNA. Here the sample spans 55,000 to 65,000 clones, 65% to 85% being singletons. These data are taken from a study of blood T cell repertoires in COVID-19. This CDR3 contains 16 residues. CDR1 and CDR2 (germline): SGHRS, YFSETQ. J was trimmed by 2 bases and V by 0 bases; bases with no gene match: 5.

This sequence joins TRBV5-1 and TRBJ2-1, with TRBD1 identical over 7 bases. The sample consisted of peripheral blood. The source is a man aged 60 to 75 with acute or convalescent COVID-19. CDR3 in DNA: TGCGCCAGCAGCTTGGACGGGACAGCAACCTACAATGAGCAGTTCTTC. Translated: CASSLDGTATYNEQFF.